These T cell receptor beta chains were read from a single sample in a study of cytomegalovirus exposure and HLA in healthy donors. Here immunoSEQ multiplex PCR was the method, and the copy in TCRdb shows in-frame clones only, minus some. The table records approximately 62,000 clones, 92% of them present only once. The specimen was PBMCs. These receptors all stem from a young woman in good health and CMV-seronegative. The CDR3 runs from the conserved cysteine through the conserved F or W. A D gene is named only where the DNA matches it firmly. Not all rows give a size; the values are once, few, many and, for expanded clones, a class.

.	TRBV27	.	TRBJ1-2	CASSLSPTVYGYTF	TGTGCCAGCAGTTTATCACCAACAGTCTATGGCTACACCTTC
once	TRBV6-6	TRBD1	TRBJ1-5	CASSYSDRPNQPQHF	TGTGCCAGCAGTTACTCGGACAGGCCTAATCAGCCCCAGCATTTT
.	TRBV28	.	TRBJ2-7	CASSLTYEQYF	TGTGCCAGCAGCCTTACCTACGAGCAGTACTTC
.	TRBV27	TRBD2	TRBJ2-7	CASSRRLAGVYEQYF	TGTGCCAGCAGCCGGCGACTAGCGGGAGTCTACGAGCAGTACTTC
.	TRBV20-1	.	TRBJ2-7	CSAFGYEQYF	TGCAGTGCTTTCGGCTACGAGCAGTACTTC
.	TRBV5-6	TRBD1	TRBJ1-2	CASSSGTGGYTF	TGTGCCAGCAGCTCAGGGACAGGAGGCTACACCTTC
.	TRBV7-9	.	TRBJ2-3	CASSARDTDTQYF	TGTGCCAGCAGCGCACGGGACACAGATACGCAGTATTTT
.	TRBV9	TRBD2	TRBJ2-2	CASSALAGGNTGELFF	TGTGCCAGCAGCGCCCTAGCGGGAGGGAACACCGGGGAGCTGTTTTTT
.	TRBV29-1	.	TRBJ2-7	CSVGTSHEQYF	TGCAGCGTTGGGACATCCCACGAGCAGTACTTC
.	TRBV27	.	TRBJ2-1	CASSPGGRNEQFF	TGTGCCAGCAGTCCAGGTGGCAGGAATGAGCAGTTCTTC
.	TRBV18	.	TRBJ2-5	CASSPPSGAETQYF	TGTGCCAGCTCACCACCGAGTGGGGCGGAGACCCAGTACTTC
.	TRBV10-3	.	TRBJ2-1	CAIGSGTRTSEQFF	TGTGCCATCGGCTCCGGGACACGGACCTCTGAGCAGTTCTTC
.	TRBV28	.	TRBJ1-1	CASNTENTEAFF	TGTGCCAGCAATACAGAGAACACTGAAGCTTTCTTT
.	TRBV6-6	TRBD2	TRBJ2-7	CASLSGSSYEQYF	TGTGCCAGCCTAAGCGGGAGTTCCTACGAGCAGTACTTC
.	TRBV28	.	TRBJ1-2	CATYYRDKINYGYTF	TGTGCCACCTACTACCGGGACAAGATTAACTATGGCTACACCTTC
.	TRBV19	.	TRBJ1-5	CASSIGGTENQPQHF	TGTGCCAGTAGTATCGGAGGCACGGAAAATCAGCCCCAGCATTTT
.	TRBV5-1	TRBD2	TRBJ2-5	CASSPGGVGTSGQETQYF	TGCGCCAGCAGCCCGGGTGGGGTCGGGACTAGCGGCCAAGAGACCCAGTACTTC